The rows below give T cell receptor beta chains drawn from one sample of a study of blood T cells in healthy people across ages. Via MiXCR, TCRdb re-called the 5' RACE reads, giving one row per CDR3 protein. The repertoire holds 1,100,000 or so distinct CDR3 sequences, with 35% to 55% as singletons. Sequencing was performed on blood. The receptors come from a woman aged 60-70 years in good health. Both conserved end residues are part of each CDR3. D genes are given only for firm matches. Only part of the rows carry a size: once, few, many, or a class if the clone is expanded.

clone_size d_call j_call v_call cdr3_aa cdr3_nt
. . TRBJ2-5 TRBV27 CASSGWSETQYF TGTGCCAGCAGTGGTTGGAGTGAGACCCAGTACTTC
. . TRBJ2-1 TRBV16 CASSLGHGDEQFF TGTGCCAGCAGCCTGGGTCATGGGGATGAGCAGTTCTTC
few . TRBJ1-2 TRBV20-1 CSASVVRGSGYTF TGCAGTGCTAGCGTAGTCAGGGGAAGTGGCTACACCTTC
. . TRBJ1-2 TRBV29-1 CSASPGQGVNYGCTF .
. TRBD2 TRBJ2-7 TRBV27 CASSLSNGLAGANEQYF TGTGCCAGCAGTTTATCGAACGGACTAGCGGGAGCGAACGAGCAGTACTTC
few TRBD2 TRBJ2-5 TRBV15 CATSRRLAGGETQYF TGTGCCACCAGCAGACGACTAGCGGGAGGTGAGACCCAGTACTTC
few . TRBJ2-1 TRBV24-1 CATSDLGRGSNEQFF TGTGCCACCAGTGATTTAGGACGAGGGAGCAATGAGCAGTTCTTC
. . TRBJ2-1 TRBV20-1 CSAALSGNEQFF TGCAGTGCTGCCTTAAGTGGAAATGAGCAGTTCTTC
. TRBD2 TRBJ2-1 TRBV7-9 CASRSGLAGGRNEQFF TGTGCCAGCAGGTCAGGACTAGCGGGAGGTCGCAATGAGCAGTTCTTC
few TRBD1 TRBJ2-7 TRBV27 CASSATLPDRVFHEQYF TGTGCCAGCAGTGCCACACTCCCCGACAGGGTTTTTCACGAGCAGTACTTC
. TRBD1 TRBJ2-1 TRBV2 CASSGTGFYNEQFF TGTGCCAGCAGTGGGACAGGGTTCTACAATGAGCAGTTCTTC
. . TRBJ2-1 TRBV20-1 CSVRTARERGNEQFF TGCAGTGTCAGGACGGCCCGGGAAAGGGGCAATGAGCAGTTCTTC
once TRBD1 TRBJ2-5 TRBV6-5 CASSYLGTGGKNEQYF TGTGCCAGCAGTTACTTGGGGACAGGGGGTAAGAATGAGCAGTACTTC
. . TRBJ2-7 TRBV28 CASIEGQPYNEQYF TGTGCCAGCATTGAAGGGCAACCTTACAATGAGCAGTACTTC
few . TRBJ2-7 TRBV10-2 CASRKQGEVYEQYF TGCGCCAGCAGGAAACAGGGTGAGGTCTACGAGCAGTACTTC
few TRBD2 TRBJ2-5 TRBV5-1 CASSDGLAGSGETQYF TGCGCCAGCAGCGACGGACTAGCGGGGTCGGGTGAGACCCAGTACTTC
. . TRBJ2-1 TRBV11-2 CASSPRASSYNEQFF TGTGCCAGCAGCCCGCGGGCCAGCTCCTACAATGAGCAGTTCTTC
. . TRBJ1-4 TRBV20-1 CSAREGGPNEKLFF TGCAGTGCTAGAGAGGGAGGGCCTAATGAAAAACTGTTTTTT
. . TRBJ2-2 TRBV11-3 CASSLGIRGTGELFF TGTGCCAGCAGCTTAGGGATCAGGGGCACCGGGGAGCTGTTTTTT
. TRBD1 TRBJ1-2 TRBV6-1 CASRIGGGGYGYTF TGTGCCAGCAGGATAGGGGGCGGCGGCTATGGCTACACCTTC
few TRBD1 TRBJ1-2 TRBV28 CASSYEDRAGYTF TGTGCCAGCAGTTATGAAGACAGGGCCGGCTACACCTTC
. TRBD2 TRBJ2-1 TRBV6-6 CASSYSVAGVSNEQFF TGTGCCAGCAGTTACTCGGTAGCGGGAGTTTCGAATGAGCAGTTCTTC
. TRBD2 TRBJ2-2 TRBV6-5 CASSYSPSGRGGSGELFF TGTGCCAGCAGTTACTCCCCTAGCGGGAGAGGGGGTTCCGGGGAGCTGTTTTTT
. TRBD1 TRBJ1-6 TRBV27 CASSPGQRVRSPLHF TGTGCCAGCAGCCCGGGACAGAGGGTTCGGTCACCCCTCCACTTT
few . TRBJ1-4 TRBV7-6 CASSLETNEKLFF TGTGCCAGCAGCTTAGAGACAAACGAAAAACTGTTTTTT
. . TRBJ2-1 TRBV6-1 CASKVGSYEQFF TGTGCCAGCAAGGTGGGTTCCTATGAGCAGTTCTTC
. . TRBJ1-2 TRBV4-1 CASSQDGAVYGYTF TGCGCCAGCAGCCAAGATGGAGCAGTCTATGGCTACACCTTC
. . TRBJ2-5 TRBV20-1 CSARSTGFPQETQYF TGCAGTGCTAGATCCACGGGCTTCCCGCAAGAGACCCAGTACTTC
. . TRBJ2-1 TRBV7-2 CASSLVRLYNEQFF TGTGCCAGCAGCTTAGTCCGGCTCTACAATGAGCAGTTCTTC
. TRBD2 TRBJ2-7 TRBV3-1 CASSQVSGRAYEQYF TGTGCCAGCAGCCAAGTTAGCGGGAGGGCCTACGAGCAGTACTTC
. . TRBJ2-2 TRBV27 CASSLFAGINTGELFF TGTGCCAGCAGTTTATTTGCAGGGATCAACACCGGGGAGCTGTTTTTT
few . TRBJ2-3 TRBV1 CTSSQEGREGPDTQYF TGCACCAGCAGCCAAGAGGGGCGGGAGGGCCCCGATACGCAGTATTTT
many TRBD2 TRBJ2-5 TRBV7-2 CASSLTSPVTSGRAETQYF TGTGCCAGCAGCTTAACTTCCCCCGTGACTAGCGGGAGGGCAGAGACCCAGTACTTC
few TRBD2 TRBJ2-7 TRBV29-1 CSVAGGSTYEQYF TGCAGCGTTGCCGGCGGGAGTACCTACGAGCAGTACTTC
many . TRBJ2-7 TRBV3-1 CASSQVGGGSEQYF TGTGCCAGCAGCCAAGTAGGGGGTGGGTCCGAGCAGTACTTC
. . TRBJ2-1 TRBV20-1 CSARDRGSAANEQFF TGCAGTGCTAGAGACAGAGGGAGCGCCGCCAATGAGCAGTTCTTC
. . TRBJ2-1 TRBV20-1 CSGTAGGGPAFF TGCAGTGGCACCGCTGGGGGTGGGCCGGCGTTCTTC
. . TRBJ2-3 TRBV20-1 CSARSEGGTDTQYF TGCAGTGCTAGATCAGAGGGGGGCACAGATACGCAGTATTTT
. TRBD1 TRBJ1-2 TRBV20-1 CSARPDRGLYGYTF TGCAGTGCTAGACCTGACAGGGGGCTCTATGGCTACACCTTC
. . TRBJ2-7 TRBV7-9 CASMNSSYNEQYF TGTGCCAGCATGAACAGCTCCTACAATGAGCAGTACTTC
. TRBD2 TRBJ2-7 TRBV20-1 CSALAGGMSYEQYF TGCAGTGCTCTAGCGGGAGGGATGTCCTACGAGCAGTACTTC
. . TRBJ1-2 TRBV6-5 CASSYSRTRAINYGYTF TGTGCCAGCAGTTACTCTCGGACAAGGGCGATTAACTATGGCTACACCTTC
. TRBD2 TRBJ2-3 TRBV7-8 CAGSLTGLADTQYF TGTGCCGGCAGCTTAACGGGACTAGCGGATACGCAGTATTTT
few TRBD2 TRBJ2-7 TRBV7-9 CASSLTSGAGYEQYF TGTGCCAGCAGCTTAACTAGCGGTGCTGGCTACGAGCAGTACTTC
. . TRBJ2-3 TRBV28 CASGRLGTDTQYF TGTGCCAGCGGGAGGTTAGGCACAGATACGCAGTATTTT
few TRBD2 TRBJ2-5 TRBV7-9 CASSLAAGGGETQYF TGTGCCAGCAGCTTAGCAGCGGGGGGTGGGGAGACCCAGTACTTC
. TRBD1 TRBJ2-7 TRBV19 CASSMEGTGAYEQYF TGTGCCAGTAGTATGGAGGGGACAGGGGCCTACGAGCAGTACTTC
many . TRBJ2-7 TRBV20-1 CSAERPAEDKQYF TGCAGTGCTGAGAGGCCCGCAGAGGATAAGCAGTACTTC
. TRBD2 TRBJ2-1 TRBV27 CASSHLGGRVNNEQFF TGTGCCAGCAGTCACCTTGGCGGGAGGGTTAACAATGAGCAGTTCTTC
once TRBD2 TRBJ2-7 TRBV7-6 CASTRGSGPNNEQYF TGTGCCAGCACCCGGGGTAGCGGGCCTAACAATGAGCAGTACTTC
. . TRBJ1-1 TRBV20-1 CSARDLATGGCEAYF TGCAGTGCTAGAGATCTGGCCACCGGGGGCTGTGAAGCTTACTTT
. TRBD2 TRBJ2-7 TRBV27 CASRPASLAEGNEQYF TGTGCCAGCAGGCCGGCCTCGCTAGCGGAGGGCAATGAGCAGTACTTC
. . TRBJ1-4 TRBV20-1 CSARQITNEKLFF TGCAGTGCTCGTCAGATAACTAATGAAAAACTGTTTTTT
. TRBD1 TRBJ1-4 TRBV27 CASSAGTVTNEKLFF TGTGCCAGCAGTGCTGGGACAGTAACTAATGAAAAACTGTTTTTT
many TRBD1 TRBJ2-3 TRBV7-2 CASSPGTGWTDTQYF TGTGCCAGCAGCCCTGGGACAGGGTGGACAGATACGCAGTATTTT